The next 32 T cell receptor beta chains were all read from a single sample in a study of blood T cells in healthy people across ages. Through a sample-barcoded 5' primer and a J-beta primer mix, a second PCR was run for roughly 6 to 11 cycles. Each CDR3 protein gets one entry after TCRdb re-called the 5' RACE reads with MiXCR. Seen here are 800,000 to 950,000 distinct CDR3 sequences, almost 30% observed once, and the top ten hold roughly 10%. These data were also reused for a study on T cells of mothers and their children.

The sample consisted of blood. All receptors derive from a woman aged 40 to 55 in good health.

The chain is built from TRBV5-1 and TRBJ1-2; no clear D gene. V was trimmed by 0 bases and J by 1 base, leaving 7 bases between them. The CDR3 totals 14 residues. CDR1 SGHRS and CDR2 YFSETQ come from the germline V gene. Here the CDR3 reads CASSLEGCNYGYTF. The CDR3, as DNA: TGCGCCAGCAGCTTGGAAGGCTGTAACTATGGCTACACCTTC.

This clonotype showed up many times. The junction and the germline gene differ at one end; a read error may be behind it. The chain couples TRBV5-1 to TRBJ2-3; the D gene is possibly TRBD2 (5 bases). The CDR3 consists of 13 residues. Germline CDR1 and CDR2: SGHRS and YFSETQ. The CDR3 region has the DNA TGTGCCAGCAGCCCCTCGGGGACAGATACGCAGTATTTT. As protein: CASSPSGTDTQYF.

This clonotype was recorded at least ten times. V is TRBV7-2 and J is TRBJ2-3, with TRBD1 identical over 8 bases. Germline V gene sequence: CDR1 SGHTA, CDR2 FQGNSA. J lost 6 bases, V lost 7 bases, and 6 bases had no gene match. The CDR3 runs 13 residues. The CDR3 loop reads CASNQGAADTQYF. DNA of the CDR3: TGTGCCAGCAACCAGGGGGCGGCGGATACGCAGTATTTT.

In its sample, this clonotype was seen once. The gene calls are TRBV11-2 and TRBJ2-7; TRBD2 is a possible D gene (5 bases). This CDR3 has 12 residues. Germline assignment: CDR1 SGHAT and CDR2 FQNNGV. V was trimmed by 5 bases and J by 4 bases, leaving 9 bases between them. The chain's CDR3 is CASSRWTYEQYF. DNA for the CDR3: TGTGCCAGCAGCCGATGGACTTACGAGCAGTACTTC.

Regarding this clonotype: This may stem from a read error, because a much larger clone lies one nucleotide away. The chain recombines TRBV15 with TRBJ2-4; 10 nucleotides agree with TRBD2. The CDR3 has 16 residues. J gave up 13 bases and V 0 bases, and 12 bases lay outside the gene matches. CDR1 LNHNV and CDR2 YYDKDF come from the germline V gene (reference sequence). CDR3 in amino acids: CATSRDLSGGANEQYF. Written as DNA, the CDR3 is TGTGCCACCAGCAGAGATCTGAGCGGGGGGGCCAATGAGCAGTACTTC.

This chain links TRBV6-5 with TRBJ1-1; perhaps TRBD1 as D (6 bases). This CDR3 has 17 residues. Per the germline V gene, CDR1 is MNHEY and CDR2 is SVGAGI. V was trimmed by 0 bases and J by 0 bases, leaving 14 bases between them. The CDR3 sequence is CASSYSTQGWMNTEAFF. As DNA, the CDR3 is TGTGCCAGCAGTTACTCGACACAGGGCTGGATGAACACTGAAGCTTTCTTT.

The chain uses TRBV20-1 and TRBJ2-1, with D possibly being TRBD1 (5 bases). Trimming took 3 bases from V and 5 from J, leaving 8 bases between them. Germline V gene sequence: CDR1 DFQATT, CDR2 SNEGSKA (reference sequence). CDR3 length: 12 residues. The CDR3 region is CSARTDDNEQFF. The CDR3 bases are TGCAGTGCTAGGACAGACGACAATGAGCAGTTCTTC.

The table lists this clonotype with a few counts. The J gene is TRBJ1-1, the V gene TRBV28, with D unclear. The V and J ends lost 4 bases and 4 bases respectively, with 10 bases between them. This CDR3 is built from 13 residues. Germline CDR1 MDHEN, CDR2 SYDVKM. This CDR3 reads CASSSLRVTEAFF. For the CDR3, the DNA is TGTGCCAGCAGTTCCCTTCGAGTCACTGAAGCTTTCTTT.

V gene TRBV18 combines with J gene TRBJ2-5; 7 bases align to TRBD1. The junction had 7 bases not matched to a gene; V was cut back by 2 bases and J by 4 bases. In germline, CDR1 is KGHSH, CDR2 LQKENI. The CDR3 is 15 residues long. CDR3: CASSPITGVGETQYF. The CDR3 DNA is TGTGCCAGCTCACCAATTACAGGGGTCGGAGAGACCCAGTACTTC.

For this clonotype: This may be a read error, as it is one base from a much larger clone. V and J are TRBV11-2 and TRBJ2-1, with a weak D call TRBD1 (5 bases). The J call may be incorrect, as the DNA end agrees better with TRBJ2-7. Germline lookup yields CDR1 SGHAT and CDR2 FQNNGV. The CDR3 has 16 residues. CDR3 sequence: CASRHMRGASYNEQYF. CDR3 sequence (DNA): TGTGCCAGCAGGCATATGCGTGGGGCGTCCTACAATGAGCAGTACTTC.

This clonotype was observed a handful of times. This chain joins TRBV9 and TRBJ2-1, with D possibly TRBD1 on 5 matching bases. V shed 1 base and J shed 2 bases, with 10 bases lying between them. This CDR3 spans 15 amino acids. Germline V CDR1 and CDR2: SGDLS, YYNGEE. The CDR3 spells CASSVSTGTYNEQFF. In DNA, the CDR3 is TGTGCCAGCAGCGTAAGTACAGGTACCTACAATGAGCAGTTCTTC. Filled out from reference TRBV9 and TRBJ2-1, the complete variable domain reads DSGVTQTPKHLITATGQRVTLRCSPRSGDLSVYWYQQSLDQGLQFLIQYYNGEERAKGNILERFSAQQFPDLHSELNLSSLELGDSALYFCASSVSTGTYNEQFFGPGTRLTVL.

The CDR3 reads CASSNGQVLSYEQYF. CDR3 nucleotide sequence: TGTGCCAGCAGTAATGGACAGGTTCTATCCTACGAGCAGTACTTC. The chain couples TRBV5-7 to TRBJ2-7; TRBD1 matches 7 bases. TRBV5-7 is noted as an ORF with a role that remains uncertain. This CDR3 has 15 residues. The J segment lost 1 base and the V segment lost 5 bases, leaving 9 bases of the junction unmatched.

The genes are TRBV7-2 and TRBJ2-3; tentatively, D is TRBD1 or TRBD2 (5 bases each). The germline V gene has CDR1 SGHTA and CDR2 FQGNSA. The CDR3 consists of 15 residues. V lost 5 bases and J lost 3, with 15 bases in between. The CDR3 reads CASSGRDLKTDTQYF. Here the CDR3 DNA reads TGTGCCAGCAGCGGCCGGGACCTAAAAACAGATACGCAGTATTTT.

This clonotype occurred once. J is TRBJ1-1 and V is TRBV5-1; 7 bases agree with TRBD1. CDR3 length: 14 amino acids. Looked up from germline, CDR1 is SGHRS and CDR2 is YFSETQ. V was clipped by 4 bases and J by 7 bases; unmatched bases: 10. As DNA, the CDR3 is TGCGCCAGCAGCGGACCTGGGACAGAGCTTGAAGCTTTCTTT. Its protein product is CASSGPGTELEAFF. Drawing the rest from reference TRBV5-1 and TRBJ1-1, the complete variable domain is KAGVTQTPRYLIKTRGQQVTLSCSPISGHRSVSWYQQTPGQGLQFLFEYFSETQRNKGNFPGRFSGRQFSNSRSEMNVSTLELGDSALYLCASSGPGTELEAFFGQGTRLTVV.

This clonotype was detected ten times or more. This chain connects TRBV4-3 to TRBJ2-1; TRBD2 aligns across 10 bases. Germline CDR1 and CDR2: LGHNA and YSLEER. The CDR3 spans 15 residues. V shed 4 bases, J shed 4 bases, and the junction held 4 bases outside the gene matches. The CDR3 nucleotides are TGCGCCAGCAGCCGGAGCGGGGGGGGTTACAATGAGCAGTTCTTC. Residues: CASSRSGGGYNEQFF.

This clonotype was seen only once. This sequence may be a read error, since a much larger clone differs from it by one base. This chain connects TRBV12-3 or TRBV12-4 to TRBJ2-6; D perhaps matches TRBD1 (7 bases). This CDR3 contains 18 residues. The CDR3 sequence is CASSSRTGLKSGANALTF. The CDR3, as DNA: TGTGCCAGCAGTTCCCGGACAGGACTAAAATCTGGGGCCAACGCCCTGACTTTC.

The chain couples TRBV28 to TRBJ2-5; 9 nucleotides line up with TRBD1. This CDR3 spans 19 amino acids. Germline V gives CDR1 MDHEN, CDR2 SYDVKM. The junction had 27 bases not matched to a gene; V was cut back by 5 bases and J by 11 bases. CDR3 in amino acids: CASSPISGFRDREHYEQYF. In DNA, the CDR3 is TGTGCCAGCAGTCCTATCTCCGGGTTTCGGGACAGGGAGCACTATGAGCAGTACTTC.

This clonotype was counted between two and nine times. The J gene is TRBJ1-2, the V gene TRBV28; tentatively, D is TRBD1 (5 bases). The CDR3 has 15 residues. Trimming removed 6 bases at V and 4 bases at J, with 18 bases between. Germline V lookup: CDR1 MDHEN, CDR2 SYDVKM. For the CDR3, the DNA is TGTGCCAGCAGGTGGGGGGGTAGGACGAGCTATGGCTACACCTTC. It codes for CASRWGGRTSYGYTF.

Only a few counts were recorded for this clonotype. CDR3 DNA sequence: TGTGCCAGCAGAAAAAGCGCAGGGACCACTGAAGCTTTCTTT. Its translation is CASRKSAGTTEAFF. The chain recombines TRBV7-9 with TRBJ1-1, with D maybe TRBD1 (5 bases). This CDR3 comprises 14 residues. CDR1 is SEHNR, CDR2 FQNEAQ, per germline (reference sequence). V shed 6 bases and J shed 4 bases, with 15 bases lying between them.

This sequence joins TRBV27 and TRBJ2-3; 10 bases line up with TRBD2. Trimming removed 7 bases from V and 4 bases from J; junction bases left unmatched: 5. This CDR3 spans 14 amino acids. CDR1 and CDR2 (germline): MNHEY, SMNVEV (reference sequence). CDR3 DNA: TGTGCCAGCACCCAGAGCGGGGGGGCAGATACGCAGTATTTT. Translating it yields CASTQSGGADTQYF.

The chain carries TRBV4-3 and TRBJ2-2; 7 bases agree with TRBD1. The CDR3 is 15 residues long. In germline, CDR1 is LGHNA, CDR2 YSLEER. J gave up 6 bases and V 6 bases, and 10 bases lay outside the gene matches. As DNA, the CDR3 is TGCGCCAGCAGGCTACAGGGGTTTATCCCCGGGGAGCTGTTTTTT. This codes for CASRLQGFIPGELFF.

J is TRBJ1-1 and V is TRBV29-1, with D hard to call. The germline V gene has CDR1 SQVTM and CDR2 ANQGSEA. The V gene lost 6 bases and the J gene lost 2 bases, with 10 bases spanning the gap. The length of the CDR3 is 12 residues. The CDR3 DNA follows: TGCAGCGTCCCCCCGGGTAACACTGAAGCTTTCTTT. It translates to CSVPPGNTEAFF. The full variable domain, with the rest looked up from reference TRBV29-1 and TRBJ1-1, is SAVISQKPSRDICQRGTSLTIQCQVDSQVTMMFWYRQQPGQSLTLIATANQGSEATYESGFVIDKFPISRPNLTFSTLTVSNMSPEDSSIYLCSVPPGNTEAFFGQGTRLTVV.

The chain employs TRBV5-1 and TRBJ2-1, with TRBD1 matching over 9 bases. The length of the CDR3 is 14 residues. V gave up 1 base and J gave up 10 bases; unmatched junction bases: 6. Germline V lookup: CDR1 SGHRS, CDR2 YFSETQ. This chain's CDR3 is CASSLRQGEGEQFF. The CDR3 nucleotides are TGCGCCAGCAGCTTGAGACAGGGGGAAGGGGAGCAGTTCTTC.

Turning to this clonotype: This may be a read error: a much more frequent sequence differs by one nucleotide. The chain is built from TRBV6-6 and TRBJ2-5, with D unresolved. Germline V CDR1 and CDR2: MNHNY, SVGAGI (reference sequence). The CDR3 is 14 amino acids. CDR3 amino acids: CVSSLSTTQETQYF. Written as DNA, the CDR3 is TGTGTCAGCAGTTTGAGCACTACCCAAGAGACCCAGTACTTC.

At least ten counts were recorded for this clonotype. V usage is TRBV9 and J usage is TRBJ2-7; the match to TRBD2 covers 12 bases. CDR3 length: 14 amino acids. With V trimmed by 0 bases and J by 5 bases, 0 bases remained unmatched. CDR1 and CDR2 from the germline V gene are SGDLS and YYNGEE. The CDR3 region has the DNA TGTGCCAGCAGCGTAGGACTAGCGGGGGACGAGCAGTACTTC. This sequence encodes CASSVGLAGDEQYF.

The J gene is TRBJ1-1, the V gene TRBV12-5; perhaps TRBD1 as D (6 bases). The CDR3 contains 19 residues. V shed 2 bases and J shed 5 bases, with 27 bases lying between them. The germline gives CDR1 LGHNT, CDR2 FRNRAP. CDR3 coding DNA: TGTGCTAGTGGTTTGATCCGCTCGGGACAAGGAGTCCCGAGGACTGAAGCTTTCTTT. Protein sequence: CASGLIRSGQGVPRTEAFF.

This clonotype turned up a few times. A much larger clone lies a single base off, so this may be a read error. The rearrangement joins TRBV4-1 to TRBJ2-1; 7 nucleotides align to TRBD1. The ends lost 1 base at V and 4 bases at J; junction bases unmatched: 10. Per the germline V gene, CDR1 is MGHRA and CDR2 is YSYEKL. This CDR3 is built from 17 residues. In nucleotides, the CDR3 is TGCGCCAGCAGCCAAGGCTTATTCCGGGACAGATACAATGAGCAGTTCTTC. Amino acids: CASSQGLFRDRYNEQFF.

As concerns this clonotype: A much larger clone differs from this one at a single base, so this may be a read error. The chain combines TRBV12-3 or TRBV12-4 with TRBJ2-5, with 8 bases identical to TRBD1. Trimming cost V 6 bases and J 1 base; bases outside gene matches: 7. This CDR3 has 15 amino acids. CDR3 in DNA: TGTGCCAGCAGCAAGAGGACAGGGAGCCAAGAGACCCAGTACTTC. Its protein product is CASSKRTGSQETQYF.

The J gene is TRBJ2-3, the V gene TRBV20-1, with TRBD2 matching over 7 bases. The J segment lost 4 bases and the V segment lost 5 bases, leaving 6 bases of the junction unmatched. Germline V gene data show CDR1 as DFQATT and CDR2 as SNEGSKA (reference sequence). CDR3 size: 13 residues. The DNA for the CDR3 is TGCAGTGCTGATCGGGGGGTGCCAGATACGCAGTATTTT. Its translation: CSADRGVPDTQYF.

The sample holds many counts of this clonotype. Here the CDR3 reads CASSLGGAGANVLTF. Here the CDR3 DNA reads TGTGCCAGCAGCTTAGGGGGGGCTGGGGCCAACGTCCTGACTTTC. The chain recombines TRBV28 with TRBJ2-6, with D maybe TRBD2 (7 bases). The germline V gene has CDR1 MDHEN and CDR2 SYDVKM. CDR3 length equals 15 residues. V lost 6 bases and J lost 2, with 11 bases in between.

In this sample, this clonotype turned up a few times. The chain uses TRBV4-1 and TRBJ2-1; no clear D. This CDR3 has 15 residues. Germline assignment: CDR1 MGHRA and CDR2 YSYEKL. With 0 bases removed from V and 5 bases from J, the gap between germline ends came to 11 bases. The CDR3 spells CASSQENSVNNEQFF. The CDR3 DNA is TGCGCCAGCAGCCAAGAAAACAGCGTCAACAATGAGCAGTTCTTC.

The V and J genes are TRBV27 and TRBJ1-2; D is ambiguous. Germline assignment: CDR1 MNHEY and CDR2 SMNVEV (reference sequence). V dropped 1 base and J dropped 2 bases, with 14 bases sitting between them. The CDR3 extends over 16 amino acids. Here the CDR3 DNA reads TGTGCCAGCAGTTTATTCGGGCTGGGTTCGAACTATGGCTACACCTTC. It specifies CASSLFGLGSNYGYTF.